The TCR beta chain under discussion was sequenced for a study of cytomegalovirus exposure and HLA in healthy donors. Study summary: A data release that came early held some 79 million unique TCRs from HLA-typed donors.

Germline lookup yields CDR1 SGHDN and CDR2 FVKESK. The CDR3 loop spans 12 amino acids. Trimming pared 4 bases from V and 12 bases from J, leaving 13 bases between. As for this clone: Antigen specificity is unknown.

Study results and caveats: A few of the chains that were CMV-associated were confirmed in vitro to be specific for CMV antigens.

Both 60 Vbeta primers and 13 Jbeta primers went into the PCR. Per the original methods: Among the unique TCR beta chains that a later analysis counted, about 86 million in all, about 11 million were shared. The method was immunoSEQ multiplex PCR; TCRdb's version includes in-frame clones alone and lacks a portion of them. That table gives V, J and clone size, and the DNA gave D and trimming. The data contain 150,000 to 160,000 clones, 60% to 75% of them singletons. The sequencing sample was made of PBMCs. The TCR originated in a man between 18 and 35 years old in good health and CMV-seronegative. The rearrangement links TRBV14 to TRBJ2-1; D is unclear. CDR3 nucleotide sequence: TGTGCCAGCAGCCCCATGAGAGGTGGGCAGTTCTTC. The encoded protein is CASSPMRGGQFF.